The clone carrying this T cell receptor (beta chain) occurred a few times. No antigen is known for it. The data belong to a study of blood T cells in healthy people across ages. Primers used in a second PCR of roughly 6 to 11 cycles were a sample-barcoded 5' primer and a J-beta primer mix. Every single cDNA molecule received a tag from a template-switch adaptor with 12 random nucleotides. TCRdb re-analysed the 5' RACE reads in MiXCR, keeping a single row per CDR3 protein. The sample contains about 1.6 million distinct CDR3 sequences, 30% to 40% of which appear only once. Study-wide findings and caveats: Estimates of total diversity, which came from one million sequenced T cells, were considered to be underestimates.

Trimming pared 4 bases from V and 4 bases from J, leaving 11 bases between. The V gene's germline CDR1 is ENHRY and CDR2 SYGVKD. The CDR3 extends over 14 amino acids. The chain combines TRBV10-3 with TRBJ1-5; D possibly corresponds to TRBD1 (6 bases). The sequenced material came from blood. The clonotype originates from a woman aged 25-40 years in good health. CDR3 in amino acids: CAISGTETNQPQHF. Written as DNA, the CDR3 is TGTGCCATCAGTGGGACAGAGACTAATCAGCCCCAGCATTTT.